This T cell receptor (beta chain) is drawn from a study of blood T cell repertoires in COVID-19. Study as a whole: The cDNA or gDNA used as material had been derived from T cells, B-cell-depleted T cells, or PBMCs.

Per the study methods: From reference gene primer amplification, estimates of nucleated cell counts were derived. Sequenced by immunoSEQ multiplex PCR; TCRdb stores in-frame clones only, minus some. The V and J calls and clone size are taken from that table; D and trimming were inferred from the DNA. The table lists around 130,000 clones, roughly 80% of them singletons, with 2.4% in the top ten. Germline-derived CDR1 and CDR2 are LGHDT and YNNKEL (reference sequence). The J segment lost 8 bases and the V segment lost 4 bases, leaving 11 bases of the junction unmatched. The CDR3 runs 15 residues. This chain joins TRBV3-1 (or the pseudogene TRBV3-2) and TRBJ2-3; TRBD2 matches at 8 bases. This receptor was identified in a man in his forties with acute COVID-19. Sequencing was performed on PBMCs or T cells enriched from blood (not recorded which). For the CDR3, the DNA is TGTGCCAGCAGCCGCAAGGGGGTAGCGGGGACTACGCAGTATTTT. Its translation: CASSRKGVAGTTQYF.